This T cell receptor (beta chain) was sequenced during a study of blood T cell repertoires in COVID-19. Study at large: Some COVID-19 samples were acute and others convalescent; all came from the United States, Italy and Spain. Sample material is recorded as cDNA or gDNA derived from T cells, B-cell-depleted T cells, or PBMCs.

Original handling: Amplification from reference gene primers served as the basis for estimated nucleated cell counts. Clones were sequenced by immunoSEQ multiplex PCR, and TCRdb holds only the in-frame ones, with some missing. V, J and clone size were drawn from that table, and D and trimming were deduced from the DNA. The data show 30,000 to 35,000 clones, approximately 89% seen once. CDR1 and CDR2 (germline): SGHTA, FQGNSA. The CDR3 spans 14 residues. The ends lost 5 bases at V and 8 bases at J; junction bases unmatched: 5. J is TRBJ1-4 and V is TRBV7-2, with TRBD1 identical over 10 bases. Material: peripheral blood. The TCR originated in a human donor in a cohort sampled during active COVID-19. This CDR3 reads CASSRDRGGEKLFF. Written as DNA, the CDR3 is TGTGCCAGCAGCCGGGACAGGGGTGGGGAAAAACTGTTTTTT.